Given below is one T cell receptor beta chain in context. In the authors' methods: From reference gene primer amplification, estimates of nucleated cell counts were derived. Using immunoSEQ multiplex PCR, the repertoire was profiled, and TCRdb retains in-frame clones only, with some absent. Clonal size and the V and J genes are those of that table, whereas D and trimming came from the DNA. The sample includes about 210,000 clones, approximately 80% of them seen just once. CDR3 length equals 13 residues. Germline V gene lookup returns CDR1 SEHNR and CDR2 FQNEAQ (reference sequence). Trimming at V came to 6 bases and at J to 8 bases, leaving 4 bases not matched to a gene. These data belong to a study of blood T cell repertoires in COVID-19. Overall study: The cDNA or gDNA used as material had been derived from T cells, B-cell-depleted T cells, or PBMCs.

Recruited during active infection, patients (from Seattle) were subsequently followed longitudinally. This clonotype originated in an elderly woman with COVID-19, enrolled during active disease. The chain joins TRBV7-9 to TRBJ1-6; 7 positions agree with TRBD1. Sample: peripheral blood. The CDR3 is CASRRTGDSPLHF. CDR3 bases: TGTGCCAGCAGGAGAACAGGGGATTCACCCCTCCACTTT.